Listed below are T cell receptor beta chains from one sample, sequenced in a study of OX40 agonist ivuxolimab in advanced cancers. TCRdb's copy holds only in-frame clones and misses some; the assay was immunoSEQ multiplex PCR. Seen here are approximately 77,000 clones, 85% observed once, and the top ten hold around 1.8%. The source was CD4+ or CD8+ T cells sorted from blood, collected in a trial of the OX40 agonist ivuxolimab. These receptors were obtained from an adult with an advanced solid tumor such as melanoma, head and neck, liver or kidney cancer. Both conserved end residues are part of each CDR3. D genes are given only for firm matches. Not every row has a clone size; where given, it reads once, few, many or a size class.

TRBJ1-2	NA	NA	TRBV6-1	CASSESGATTAF	TGTGCCAGCAGTGAATCAGGGGCGACGACTGCCTTC
TRBJ1-4	few	NA	TRBV7-2	CASSLEGGLTLFF	TGTGCCAGCAGCTTAGAGGGGGGACTAACCCTGTTTTTT
TRBJ2-1	NA	TRBD2	TRBV7-6	CASSQGLATGNEQFF	TGTGCCAGCAGCCAGGGACTAGCTACGGGCAATGAGCAGTTCTTC
TRBJ2-1	NA	NA	TRBV11-2	CASSHGGYNEQFF	TGTGCCAGCAGCCACGGGGGCTACAATGAGCAGTTCTTC
TRBJ2-3	NA	NA	TRBV7-2	CASSQGTGTHTDTQYF	TGTGCCAGCAGCCAGGGCACAGGGACCCACACAGATACGCAGTATTTT
TRBJ1-4	NA	NA	TRBV29-1	CSVAGAVANEKLFF	TGCAGCGTGGCCGGGGCAGTGGCTAATGAAAAACTGTTTTTT
TRBJ2-3	NA	NA	TRBV30	CAFFTLSTDTQYF	TGTGCCTTCTTCACTTTGAGCACAGATACGCAGTATTTT
TRBJ2-1	NA	NA	TRBV28	CASSGGGGRSAYNEQFF	TGTGCCAGCAGTGGAGGGGGCGGGAGGTCCGCCTACAATGAGCAGTTCTTC
TRBJ2-7	NA	TRBD2	TRBV11-3	CASSRLAGGAGEQYF	TGTGCCAGCAGCCGACTAGCGGGAGGGGCCGGGGAGCAGTACTTC
TRBJ2-5	NA	NA	TRBV5-1	CASSPGTPRGETQYF	TGCGCCAGCAGCCCGGGGACACCTCGAGGGGAGACCCAGTACTTC
TRBJ2-2	NA	TRBD1	TRBV19	CASSRGQGTTGELFF	TGTGCCAGTAGTAGGGGACAGGGGACGACCGGGGAGCTGTTTTTT
TRBJ1-6	NA	TRBD1	TRBV9	CASSGPGTGIGSPLHF	TGTGCCAGCAGCGGACCCGGGACAGGGATTGGGTCACCCCTCCACTTT
TRBJ2-7	NA	TRBD2	TRBV7-9	CASSPTGGGYEQYF	TGTGCCAGCAGCCCCACTGGGGGGGGCTACGAGCAGTACTTC
TRBJ2-4	NA	TRBD2	TRBV9	CASSVERSSGRKNIQYF	TGTGCCAGCAGCGTAGAAAGGTCTAGCGGCAGAAAAAACATTCAGTACTTC
TRBJ1-4	NA	NA	TRBV2	CASSEGGFASNEKLFF	TGTGCCAGCAGTGAAGGGGGATTTGCTTCTAATGAAAAACTGTTTTTT
TRBJ2-7	once	TRBD2	TRBV7-3	CASSLGLAGVHEQYF	TGTGCCAGCAGCTTGGGACTAGCGGGAGTGCACGAGCAGTACTTC
TRBJ1-5	NA	NA	TRBV5-8	CASSRGLGQPQHF	TGTGCCAGCAGCCGGGGTCTTGGTCAGCCCCAGCATTTT
TRBJ1-1	NA	NA	TRBV6-5	CASSRTVNTEAFF	TGTGCCAGCAGCCGGACCGTGAACACTGAAGCTTTCTTT
TRBJ2-7	NA	NA	TRBV19	CASSRQGPYEQYF	TGTGCCAGTAGTAGACAAGGGCCCTACGAGCAGTACTTC
TRBJ1-1	NA	NA	TRBV28	CASSLWGGANTEAFF	TGTGCCAGCAGTTTATGGGGCGGGGCCAACACTGAAGCTTTCTTT
TRBJ2-7	NA	TRBD1	TRBV7-6	CASTPGTASRACYEQYF	TGTGCCAGCACCCCAGGGACAGCCTCTCGAGCTTGCTACGAGCAGTACTTC
TRBJ2-4	NA	NA	TRBV2	CASSDDKNIQYF	TGTGCCAGCAGTGACGACAAAAACATTCAGTACTTC
TRBJ1-1	NA	NA	TRBV6-6	CASTLGGSNTEAFF	TGTGCCAGCACCCTTGGGGGATCAAACACTGAAGCTTTCTTT
TRBJ1-1	NA	NA	TRBV6-4	CASSESRAAEAFF	TGTGCCAGCAGTGAATCCAGGGCGGCTGAAGCTTTCTTT
TRBJ2-5	NA	NA	TRBV5-1	CASSLQGRGEETQYF	TGCGCCAGCAGCTTACAGGGAAGAGGAGAAGAGACCCAGTACTTC
TRBJ1-5	few	TRBD1	TRBV2	CASRKEGQVSNQPQHF	TGTGCCAGCAGAAAAGAGGGACAGGTTAGCAATCAGCCCCAGCATTTT
TRBJ2-1	NA	NA	TRBV27	CASSFNWGEQFF	TGTGCCAGCAGTTTTAATTGGGGTGAGCAGTTCTTC
TRBJ2-7	NA	NA	TRBV28	CASSPPVGGGGYEQYF	TGTGCCAGCAGTCCCCCAGTAGGGGGGGGAGGCTACGAGCAGTACTTC
TRBJ2-7	NA	NA	TRBV5-1	CASRGDVASYEQYF	TGCGCCAGCAGAGGGGACGTAGCCTCCTACGAGCAGTACTTC
TRBJ2-2	NA	TRBD1	TRBV5-1	CASSRDRVNTGELFF	TGCGCCAGCAGCAGAGACAGGGTAAACACCGGGGAGCTGTTTTTT
TRBJ2-1	NA	NA	TRBV18	CASSLTRRPGSEFF	TGTGCCAGCTCCCTCACACGCCGGCCGGGGAGCGAGTTCTTC
TRBJ2-7	NA	TRBD2	TRBV7-2	CASSQAGVSYEQYF	TGTGCCAGCAGCCAAGCGGGGGTGTCCTACGAGCAGTACTTC